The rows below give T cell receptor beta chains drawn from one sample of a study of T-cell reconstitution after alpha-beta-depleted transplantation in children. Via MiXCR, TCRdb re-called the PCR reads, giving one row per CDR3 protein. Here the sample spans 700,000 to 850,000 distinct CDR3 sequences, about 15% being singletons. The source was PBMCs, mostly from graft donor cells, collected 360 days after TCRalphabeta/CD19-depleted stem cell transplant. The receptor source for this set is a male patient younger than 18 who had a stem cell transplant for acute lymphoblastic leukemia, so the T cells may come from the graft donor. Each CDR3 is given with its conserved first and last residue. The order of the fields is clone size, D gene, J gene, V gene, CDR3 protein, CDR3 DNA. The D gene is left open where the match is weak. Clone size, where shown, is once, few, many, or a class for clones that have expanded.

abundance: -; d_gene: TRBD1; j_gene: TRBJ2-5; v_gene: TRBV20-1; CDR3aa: CSALGQGPDHLGETQYF; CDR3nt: TGCAGTGCTTTAGGACAGGGACCAGATCACTTAGGAGAGACCCAGTACTTC
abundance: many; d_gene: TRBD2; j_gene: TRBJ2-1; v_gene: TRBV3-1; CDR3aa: CASSQDLWEGHFF; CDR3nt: TGTGCCAGCAGCCAAGATCTTTGGGAGGGCCACTTCTTC
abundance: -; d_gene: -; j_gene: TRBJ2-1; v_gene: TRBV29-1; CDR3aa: CSGMGSETHNEQFF; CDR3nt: TGCAGTGGGATGGGGTCGGAAACACACAATGAGCAGTTCTTC
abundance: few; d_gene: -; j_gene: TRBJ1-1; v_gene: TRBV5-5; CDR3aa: CATRGARSRNTEAFF; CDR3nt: TGTGCTACTAGGGGGGCGCGAAGTAGGAACACTGAAGCTTTCTTT
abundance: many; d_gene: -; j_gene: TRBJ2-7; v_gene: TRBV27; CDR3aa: CASRGSSTFPYEQYF; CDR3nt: TGTGCCAGCCGTGGATCCTCGACTTTTCCCTACGAGCAGTACTTC
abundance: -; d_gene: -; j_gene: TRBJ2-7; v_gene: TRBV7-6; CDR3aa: CASSLEVATYEQYF; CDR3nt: TGTGCCAGCAGCTTAGAGGTGGCAACCTACGAGCAGTACTTC
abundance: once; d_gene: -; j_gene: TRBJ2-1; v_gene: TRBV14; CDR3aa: CASSLWGHNEQFF; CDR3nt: TGTGCCAGCAGCCTGTGGGGGCACAATGAGCAGTTCTTC
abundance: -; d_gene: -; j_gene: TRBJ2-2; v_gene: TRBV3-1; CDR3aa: CASSHRQNTGELFF; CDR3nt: TGTGCCAGCAGCCATCGGCAGAACACCGGGGAGCTGTTTTTT
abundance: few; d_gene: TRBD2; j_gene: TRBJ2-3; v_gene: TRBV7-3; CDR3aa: CASSLEAGDITQYF; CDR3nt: TGTGCCAGCAGCTTAGAAGCGGGAGACATAACGCAGTATTTT
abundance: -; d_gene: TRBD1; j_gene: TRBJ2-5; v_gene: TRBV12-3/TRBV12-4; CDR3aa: CASRTGNGFETQYF; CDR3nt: TGTGCCAGCAGGACAGGGAATGGGTTTGAGACCCAGTACTTC
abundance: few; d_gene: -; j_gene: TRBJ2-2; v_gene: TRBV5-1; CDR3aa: CASSLAEASVPTGELFF; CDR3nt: TGCGCCAGCAGCTTGGCCGAGGCTAGCGTCCCCACCGGGGAGCTGTTTTTT
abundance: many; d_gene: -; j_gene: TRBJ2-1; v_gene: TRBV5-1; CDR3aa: CASSPTPSYNEQFF; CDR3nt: TGCGCCAGCAGCCCGACACCGAGCTACAATGAGCAGTTCTTC
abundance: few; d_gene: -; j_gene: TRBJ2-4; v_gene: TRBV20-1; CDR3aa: CSASWRDLAKNIQYF; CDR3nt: TGCAGTGCTAGTTGGCGGGATTTAGCCAAAAACATTCAGTACTTC
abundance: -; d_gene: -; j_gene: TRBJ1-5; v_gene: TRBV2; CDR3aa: CASSWDIDSNQPQHF; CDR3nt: TGTGCCAGCAGTTGGGACATCGATAGCAATCAGCCCCAGCATTTT
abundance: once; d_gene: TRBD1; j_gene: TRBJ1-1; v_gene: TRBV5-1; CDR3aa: CASSSQGRGQRAFF; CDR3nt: TGCGCCAGCAGTTCACAGGGGAGGGGACAAAGGGCTTTCTTT
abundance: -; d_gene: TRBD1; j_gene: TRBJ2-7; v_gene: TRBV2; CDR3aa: CARATGLGEQYF; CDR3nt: TGTGCCAGGGCGACAGGGTTGGGCGAGCAGTACTTC
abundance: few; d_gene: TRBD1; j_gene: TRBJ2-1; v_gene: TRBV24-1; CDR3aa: CATSDLNYAGGNEQFF; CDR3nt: TGTGCCACCAGTGATTTGAACTACGCAGGGGGCAATGAGCAGTTCTTC
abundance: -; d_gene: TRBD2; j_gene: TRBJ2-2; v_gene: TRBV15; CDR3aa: CATSMERGRAGSGELFF; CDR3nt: TGTGCCACCAGCATGGAGCGCGGGAGGGCCGGGTCCGGGGAGCTGTTTTTT
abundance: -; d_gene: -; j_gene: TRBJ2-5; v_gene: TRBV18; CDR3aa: CASSYRKGREETQYF; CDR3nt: TGTGCCAGCTCATACAGGAAGGGACGAGAAGAGACCCAGTACTTC
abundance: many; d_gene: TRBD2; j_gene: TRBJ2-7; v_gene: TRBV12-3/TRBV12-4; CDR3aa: CASSLRLAGWYEQYF; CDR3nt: TGTGCCAGCAGTCTCAGACTAGCGGGATGGTACGAGCAGTACTTC
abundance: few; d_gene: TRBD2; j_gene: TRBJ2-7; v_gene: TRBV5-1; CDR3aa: CASSLRDYPRYEQYF; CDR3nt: TGCGCCAGCAGCCTCCGGGACTATCCACGCTACGAGCAGTACTTC
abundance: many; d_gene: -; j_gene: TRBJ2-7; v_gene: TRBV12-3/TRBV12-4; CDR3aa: CASRIGGRPYEQYF; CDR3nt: TGTGCCAGCAGAATAGGGGGGAGGCCCTACGAGCAGTACTTC
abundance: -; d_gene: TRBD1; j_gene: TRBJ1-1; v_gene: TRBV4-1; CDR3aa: CASSRMTGVNTEAFF; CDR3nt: TGCGCCAGCAGCCGCATGACAGGGGTGAACACTGAAGCTTTCTTT
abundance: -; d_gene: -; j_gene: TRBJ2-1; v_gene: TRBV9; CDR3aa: CASSVAGTNEQFF; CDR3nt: TGTGCCAGCAGCGTTGCCGGAACGAATGAGCAGTTCTTC
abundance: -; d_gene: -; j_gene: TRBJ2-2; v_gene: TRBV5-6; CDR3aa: CASSRTHLTGELFF; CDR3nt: TGTGCCAGCAGCCGGACGCACCTCACCGGGGAGCTGTTTTTT
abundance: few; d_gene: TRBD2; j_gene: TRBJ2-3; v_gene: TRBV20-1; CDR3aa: CSAPLGGGGRATDTQYF; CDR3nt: TGCAGTGCTCCTCTCGGCGGCGGCGGGAGGGCGACAGATACGCAGTATTTT
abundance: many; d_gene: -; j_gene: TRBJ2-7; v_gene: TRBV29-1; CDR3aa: CSVEGQTYEQYF; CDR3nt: TGCAGCGTTGAAGGACAGACTTACGAGCAGTACTTC
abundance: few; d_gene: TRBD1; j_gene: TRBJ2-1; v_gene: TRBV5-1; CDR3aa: CASRRRQGGHPEQFF; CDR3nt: TGCGCCAGCAGGAGGCGACAGGGGGGACATCCCGAGCAGTTCTTC
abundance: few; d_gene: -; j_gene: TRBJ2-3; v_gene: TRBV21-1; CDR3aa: CASSIQASTEGTGCRTQYF; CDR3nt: TGTGCCAGCAGCATACAAGCATCAACCGAAGGGACAGGCTGTCGTACGCAGTATTTT
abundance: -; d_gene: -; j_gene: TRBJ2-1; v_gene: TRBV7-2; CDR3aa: CASSVSGLREQFF; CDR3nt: TGTGCCAGCAGCGTTAGTGGGTTGCGGGAGCAGTTCTTC
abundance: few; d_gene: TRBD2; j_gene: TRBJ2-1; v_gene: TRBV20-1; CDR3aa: CSASTSGRFGYYNEQFF; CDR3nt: TGCAGTGCCAGTACTAGCGGGAGATTTGGCTACTACAATGAGCAGTTCTTC
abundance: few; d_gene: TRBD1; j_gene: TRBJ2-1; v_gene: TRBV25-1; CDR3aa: CASSEYKGTGYNEQFF; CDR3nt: TGTGCCAGCAGTGAATATAAAGGGACAGGATACAATGAGCAGTTCTTC
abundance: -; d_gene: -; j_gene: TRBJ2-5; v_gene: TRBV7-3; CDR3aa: CASSKGRQTTEPKYF; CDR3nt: TGTGCCAGCAGTAAGGGGAGACAGACCACGGAACCAAAGTACTTC
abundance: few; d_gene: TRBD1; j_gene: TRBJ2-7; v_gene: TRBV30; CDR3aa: CAWADRGKPYEQYF; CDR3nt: TGTGCCTGGGCAGACAGGGGCAAGCCCTACGAGCAGTACTTC
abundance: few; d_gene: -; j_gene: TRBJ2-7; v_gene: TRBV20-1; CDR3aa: CSARDTTNADYEQYF; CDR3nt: TGCAGTGCTAGAGATACCACTAACGCTGACTACGAGCAGTACTTC
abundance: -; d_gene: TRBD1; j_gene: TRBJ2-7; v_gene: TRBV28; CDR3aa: CASGSGIGGPYYEQYF; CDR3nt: TGTGCCAGCGGCTCCGGGATAGGGGGCCCGTACTACGAGCAGTACTTC
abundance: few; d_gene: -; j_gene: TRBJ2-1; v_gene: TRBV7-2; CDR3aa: CASSLPTDWNEQFF; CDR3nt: TGTGCCAGCAGCTTACCGACGGACTGGAATGAGCAGTTCTTC
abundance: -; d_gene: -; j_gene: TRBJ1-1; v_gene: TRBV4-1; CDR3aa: CASSQDTRVFEAFF; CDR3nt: TGCGCCAGCAGCCAAGACACCCGGGTATTTGAAGCTTTCTTT
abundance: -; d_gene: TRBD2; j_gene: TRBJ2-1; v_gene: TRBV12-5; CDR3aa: CASGLSSSGAYNEQFF; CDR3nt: TGTGCTAGTGGTTTGTCTTCTAGCGGAGCTTACAATGAGCAGTTCTTC
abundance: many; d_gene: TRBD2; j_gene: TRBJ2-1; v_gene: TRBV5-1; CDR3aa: CASSLAHPAGVSEQFF; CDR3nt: TGCGCCAGCAGCTTGGCCCACCCAGCGGGAGTGAGTGAGCAGTTCTTC
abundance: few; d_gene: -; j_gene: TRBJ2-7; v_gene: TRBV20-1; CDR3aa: CSARDNGPVAGWDSPYEQYF; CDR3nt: TGCAGTGCTAGAGATAACGGCCCAGTGGCGGGGTGGGATAGTCCCTACGAGCAGTACTTC
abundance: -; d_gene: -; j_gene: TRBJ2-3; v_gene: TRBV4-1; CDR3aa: CASSQHRGTTPDTQYF; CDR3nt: TGCGCCAGCAGCCAACATCGAGGGACAACCCCAGATACGCAGTATTTT
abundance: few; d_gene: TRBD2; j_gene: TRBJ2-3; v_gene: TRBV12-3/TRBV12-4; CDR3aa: CASTKLAGMGPF; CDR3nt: TGTGCCAGCACCAAATTAGCGGGAATGGGCCCTTTT
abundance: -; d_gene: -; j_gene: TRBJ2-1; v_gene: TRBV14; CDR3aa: CASSRVTWGQQFF; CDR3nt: TGTGCCAGCAGCCGCGTGACATGGGGCCAGCAGTTCTTC
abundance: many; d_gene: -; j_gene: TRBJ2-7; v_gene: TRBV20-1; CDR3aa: CSASKGIEQYF; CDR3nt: TGCAGTGCTAGTAAAGGGATCGAGCAGTACTTC
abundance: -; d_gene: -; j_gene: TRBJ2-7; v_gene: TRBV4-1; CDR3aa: CASSLIGSPLGNEQYF; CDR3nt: TGCGCCAGCAGCCTCATCGGCTCTCCCCTAGGGAACGAGCAGTACTTC
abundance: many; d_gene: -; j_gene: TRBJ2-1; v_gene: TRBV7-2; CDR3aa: CASSLALSQGPNNEQFF; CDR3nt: TGTGCCAGCAGCTTAGCGCTTAGCCAGGGTCCTAACAATGAGCAGTTCTTC
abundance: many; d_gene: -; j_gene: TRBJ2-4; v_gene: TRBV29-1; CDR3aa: CSVGEPKNIQYF; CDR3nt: TGCAGCGTTGGGGAGCCCAAAAACATTCAGTACTTC